Listed below are T cell receptor beta chains from one sample, sequenced in a study of response to subunit inactivated influenza vaccine. Each CDR3 protein is one row after TCRdb ran MiXCR on the RT-PCR reads. The sample lists fewer than 800,000 distinct CDR3 sequences, around 16% occurring once. This specimen was PBMCs from blood, taken roughly 12 days after vaccination. These receptors were taken from a man aged 50 to 60 who received an inactivated influenza vaccine. CDR3s include the opening cysteine and the closing phenylalanine or tryptophan. A D gene is named only where the DNA matches it firmly. Some rows mark clone size as missing; the rest say once, few, many or name a class of expanded clone.

clone_size	cdr3_length	d_call	j_call	v_call	cdr3_aa	cdr3_nt
many	13	TRBD2	TRBJ2-7	TRBV18	CASSPASGYEQYF	TGTGCCAGCTCACCGGCTAGCGGCTACGAGCAGTACTTC
few	14	NA	TRBJ1-4	TRBV7-2	CASSSARFNEKLFF	TGTGCCAGCAGTTCCGCGAGGTTTAATGAAAAACTGTTTTTT
NA	15	NA	TRBJ2-1	TRBV20-1	CSGPQQGFSYNEQFF	TGCAGTGGACCCCAACAGGGATTCTCCTACAATGAGCAGTTCTTC
NA	13	NA	TRBJ1-1	TRBV4-1	CASSPVMNTEAFF	TGCGCCAGCAGCCCCGTCATGAACACTGAAGCTTTCTTT
NA	16	NA	TRBJ2-5	TRBV5-1	CASSLYGNALPETQYF	TGCGCCAGCAGCTTGTATGGTAATGCCCTACCAGAGACCCAGTACTTC
NA	15	NA	TRBJ2-7	TRBV7-8	CASSLPPGTSYEQYF	TGTGCCAGCAGCCTTCCTCCGGGGACCTCCTACGAGCAGTACTTC
many	13	NA	TRBJ1-4	TRBV20-1	CSALTGINEKLFF	TGCAGTGCCTTGACAGGAATTAATGAAAAACTGTTTTTT
few	16	NA	TRBJ1-3	TRBV7-2	CASSSQGTGSGNTIYF	TGTGCCAGCAGCTCACAGGGAACCGGCTCTGGAAACACCATATATTTT
NA	16	NA	TRBJ2-1	TRBV11-3	CASSSRPQPGYNEQFF	TGTGCCAGCAGCTCTAGACCCCAGCCGGGCTACAATGAGCAGTTCTTC
many	16	TRBD1	TRBJ1-5	TRBV5-1	CASSPGQGYSNQPQHF	TGCGCCAGCAGCCCCGGACAGGGTTATAGCAATCAGCCCCAGCATTTT
many	11	NA	TRBJ2-5	TRBV29-1	CSVQPQETQYF	TGCAGCGTCCAACCCCAAGAGACCCAGTACTTC
few	12	NA	TRBJ1-5	TRBV7-9	CASSFADQPQHF	TGTGCCAGCAGCTTCGCCGATCAGCCCCAGCATTTT
few	14	NA	TRBJ2-2	TRBV7-2	CASSPRIVLGELFF	TGTGCCAGCAGCCCCCGGATAGTTTTGGGGGAGCTGTTTTTT
NA	15	NA	TRBJ2-2	TRBV6-5	CASSYSRTVTGELFF	TGTGCCAGCAGTTACTCTCGGACAGTCACCGGGGAGCTGTTTTTT
NA	17	TRBD2	TRBJ2-3	TRBV7-9	CASSLRALAGATDTQYF	TGTGCCAGCAGCTTAAGGGCGCTAGCGGGGGCTACAGATACGCAGTATTTT
NA	17	TRBD1	TRBJ2-7	TRBV7-8	CASSRRKPGQGRYEQYF	TGTGCCAGCAGCCGACGGAAACCGGGACAGGGTAGATACGAGCAGTACTTC
many	15	TRBD2	TRBJ2-1	TRBV6-5	CASSSSGGVSNEQFF	TGTGCCAGCAGTTCAAGCGGGGGGGTTTCCAATGAGCAGTTCTTC
NA	15	TRBD1	TRBJ2-3	TRBV11-2	CASSLDRGRTDTQYF	TGTGCCAGCAGCTTAGACAGGGGGCGCACAGATACGCAGTATTTT
once	15	NA	TRBJ2-5	TRBV6-2/TRBV6-3	CASSSTRSLQETQYF	TGTGCCAGCAGTTCTACACGCAGCCTGCAAGAGACCCAGTACTTC
many	15	TRBD1	TRBJ2-7	TRBV6-1	CASRKGQGAIYEQYF	TGTGCCAGCAGGAAGGGACAGGGGGCAATCTACGAGCAGTACTTC
few	16	NA	TRBJ2-3	TRBV7-2	CASSFSGAPNSDTQYF	TGTGCCAGCAGCTTTTCCGGGGCACCGAATTCAGATACGCAGTATTTT
few	15	NA	TRBJ1-1	TRBV5-1	CASSLGGTGDTEAFF	TGCGCCAGCAGCTTGGGTGGTACTGGTGACACTGAAGCTTTCTTT
NA	14	NA	TRBJ1-2	TRBV18	CASSPPRGQQGYTF	TGTGCCAGCTCACCACCACGAGGACAGCAAGGCTACACCTTC
NA	16	TRBD2	TRBJ2-7	TRBV23-1	CARGPGCGGIVYEQYF	TGCGCCAGGGGCCCCGGTTGCGGGGGAATAGTCTACGAGCAGTACTTC
few	16	TRBD1	TRBJ2-3	TRBV20-1	CSARVGQAMLTDTQYF	TGCAGTGCTAGAGTCGGACAGGCGATGCTTACAGATACGCAGTATTTT
few	11	NA	TRBJ1-1	TRBV3-1	CASSQAAEAFF	TGTGCCAGCAGCCAAGCTGCTGAAGCTTTCTTT
NA	20	NA	TRBJ1-4	TRBV14	CASSQDPPSGGILTNEKLFF	TGTGCCAGCAGCCAAGATCCCCCTTCTGGGGGAATCTTGACTAATGAAAAACTGTTTTTT
few	17	NA	TRBJ2-1	TRBV4-1	CASSQLAAGALNDEQFF	TGCGCCAGCAGCCAACTAGCCGCGGGGGCACTCAATGATGAGCAGTTCTTC
few	15	NA	TRBJ2-7	TRBV5-1	CASSPGVRATYEQYF	TGCGCCAGCAGCCCTGGAGTTAGAGCTACGTACGAGCAGTACTTC
NA	18	TRBD2	TRBJ2-5	TRBV10-3	CAISGRLAGESLQETQYF	TGTGCCATCAGTGGCCGACTAGCGGGAGAGAGTCTCCAAGAGACCCAGTACTTC
NA	14	TRBD1	TRBJ2-7	TRBV5-1	CASSQTGTGFEQYF	TGCGCCAGCAGCCAGACCGGGACAGGGTTCGAGCAGTACTTC
few	15	TRBD2	TRBJ2-1	TRBV5-1	CASSWSGGAKNEQFF	TGCGCCAGCAGCTGGAGCGGGGGGGCAAAGAATGAGCAGTTCTTC
many	16	TRBD1	TRBJ2-7	TRBV7-2	CASSPLIGQGTYEQYF	TGTGCCAGCAGCCCCCTTATCGGACAGGGGACCTACGAGCAGTACTTC
many	13	NA	TRBJ1-1	TRBV29-1	CSGTPTLNTEAFF	TGCAGCGGCACCCCCACATTGAACACTGAAGCTTTCTTT
many	13	NA	TRBJ2-3	TRBV7-8	CASSSQGFDTQYF	TGTGCCAGCAGCTCGCAGGGTTTTGATACGCAGTATTTT
NA	13	NA	TRBJ1-1	TRBV29-1	CSVEDDGGARAFF	TGCAGCGTTGAAGATGATGGGGGGGCGCGAGCTTTCTTT
NA	14	NA	TRBJ2-2	TRBV27	CASSFLDNTGELFF	TGTGCCAGCAGTTTCCTGGACAATACCGGGGAGCTGTTTTTT
few	15	NA	TRBJ1-4	TRBV20-1	CSAQEQGPFREKLFF	TGCAGTGCCCAAGAGCAGGGGCCGTTTCGTGAAAAACTGTTTTTT
NA	15	NA	TRBJ2-7	TRBV7-2	CASTWGSATTYEQYF	TGTGCCAGCACTTGGGGCAGCGCAACGACCTACGAGCAGTACTTC
NA	13	NA	TRBJ2-7	TRBV11-3	CASSLSPQYEQYF	TGTGCCAGCAGCTTATCGCCCCAATACGAGCAGTACTTC
few	17	TRBD1	TRBJ2-4	TRBV7-2	CASSLVGQGLAKNIQYF	TGTGCCAGCAGCTTAGTGGGACAGGGATTAGCCAAAAACATTCAGTACTTC
few	17	TRBD2	TRBJ2-1	TRBV5-1	CASSWRLAQSSYNEQFF	TGCGCCAGCAGCTGGAGACTAGCGCAGAGCTCCTACAATGAGCAGTTCTTC
few	16	TRBD1	TRBJ2-7	TRBV6-5	CASSYSRDRRVSEQYF	TGTGCCAGCAGTTACTCTAGGGACAGGAGAGTCTCCGAGCAGTACTTC
NA	11	NA	TRBJ2-7	TRBV28	CASSFSLVQYF	TGTGCCAGCAGTTTTTCCCTGGTGCAGTACTTC
many	18	TRBD1	TRBJ2-1	TRBV3-1	CASSQDRFGRGLGNEQFF	TGTGCCAGCAGCCAAGATCGGTTTGGCAGGGGGCTTGGCAATGAGCAGTTCTTC
NA	15	NA	TRBJ2-2	TRBV4-3	CASSQGGGGTGELFF	TGCGCCAGCAGCCAAGGAGGGGGGGGAACAGGGGAGCTGTTTTTT
NA	13	TRBD2	TRBJ2-5	TRBV2	CASSDPSGATQYF	TGTGCCAGCAGTGATCCTAGCGGGGCGACCCAGTACTTC
few	11	NA	TRBJ2-3	TRBV20-1	CSVQGGDTQYF	TGCAGTGTGCAGGGGGGAGATACGCAGTATTTT
NA	15	TRBD1	TRBJ2-3	TRBV28	CASSLFQGATDTQYF	TGTGCCAGCAGTTTATTTCAGGGGGCCACAGATACGCAGTATTTT
NA	17	TRBD2	TRBJ2-1	TRBV5-1	CASSSRLAGGPADEQFF	TGCGCCAGCAGCTCGAGACTAGCGGGAGGGCCAGCCGATGAGCAGTTCTTC
few	12	NA	TRBJ2-7	TRBV20-1	CSASQGGYEQYF	TGCAGTGCTAGTCAAGGGGGCTACGAGCAGTACTTC
few	18	TRBD2	TRBJ2-1	TRBV4-3	CASSQDLSLAGSHNEQFF	TGCGCCAGCAGCCAAGATCTTTCCCTAGCGGGAAGCCACAATGAGCAGTTCTTC
many	16	NA	TRBJ1-5	TRBV19	CASTSGEGNSNQPQHF	TGTGCCAGTACCTCTGGTGAGGGGAATAGCAATCAGCCCCAGCATTTT